This TCR beta chain is drawn from a study of blood T cells in healthy people across ages (dated by TCRdb to the mid-2010s). The study in broad terms: Template switching captured roughly one uniquely barcoded TCR beta cDNA molecule per two T cells in model experiments. Age-related changes in TCR beta repertoire diversity were measured in the study by deep sequencing normalized with unique cDNA molecular identifiers. The donors were split into four age groups: young (average about 15 years), middle-aged (roughly 39), aged (approximately 60) and long-lived (over 80). To avoid experimental bias, donors of different ages were randomly spread across the sequencing lanes. Using the same blood draw, the study looked at two additional independent replicas of 1 million unique cDNA reads for two donors, one aged 18 to 30 and the other aged 80 or older. Findings and caveats that apply to the study as a whole: Since profiling was done on bulk unsorted PBMCs, naive and antigen-experienced compartments could not be conclusively compared. Observed TCR beta diversity per million T cells fell roughly linearly with age, and a significant reduction was already apparent by age around 39. Estimates of total diversity from one million sequenced T cells were regarded as lower bounds and underestimates. Because donor CMV infection status was unknown, age-related changes in expanded clonotypes were potentially confounded. Compared with the aged group, the long-lived group had more naive CD4+ T cells, fewer expanded clones and increased TCR diversity, a pattern suggesting age selection. Observed TCR beta diversity correlated strongly with the percentage of naive T cells measured by flow cytometry.

In regard to this clonotype: Which antigen it targets is not known. No much larger clone exists at a distance of one base, and base qualities are not known.

The roughly 42 donors, aged roughly 6 to 95 years, were systemically healthy Caucasian individuals from Russia. Each donor gave approximately 9.4 milliliters of peripheral blood, drawn into EDTA-treated Vacutainer tubes. PBMCs were isolated by Ficoll-Paque density-gradient centrifugation, with at least 6.5 million obtained per sample. Total RNA, at least 5 micrograms per sample, was extracted from PBMCs with Trizol reagent. Naive CD45RAhigh/CD27high T cell percentages were measured by flow cytometry on a PBMC aliquot from every donor. Libraries were prepared through 5' RACE. These reads were obtained on an Illumina HiSeq 2500. The second PCR ran for roughly 7 to 11 cycles and used a J-beta primer mix along with a sample-barcoded 5' primer. A template-switch 5' adaptor carrying 12 random nucleotides introduced a unique molecular identifier onto each TCR beta cDNA molecule. Each sample yielded at least 2.5 million CDR3-containing paired-end reads. The Mint cDNA synthesis kit, primed by a TRBC-specific oligonucleotide, was used to synthesize first-strand cDNA from all RNA. Following uracil-DNA glycosylase treatment, a first 18-cycle PCR with universal primers M1SS and BC2_uni_R was performed on all cDNA. The authors processed their data as follows. For normalization, 1 million high-quality reads were randomly selected from each sample, with every read carrying a distinct molecular identifier. Instead of being binned into consensus sequences, reads with shared molecular identifiers were discarded. MiTCR, run with a Q25 quality threshold and the strictest error-elimination algorithm, handled CDR3 identification, clonotype clustering and error correction. A nonparametric unseen species model with Euler transformation was used to estimate a lower bound on total TCR beta diversity. TCRdb took the public reads, trimmed them with fastp at Q25, ran MiXCR for clone calling and kept in-frame beta chains. Entries that share a CDR3 protein sequence are merged under the most common genes and DNA. These V and J calls derive from TCRdb rather than the authors' analysis. The sample table contains 850,000 to 1,300,000 distinct CDR3 sequences; only one count was recorded for 45% of them. The ten largest clonotypes hold approximately 20% of the sample.

Taken from the germline V gene, the CDR1 and CDR2 loops are SQVTM and ANQGSEA. The CDR3 spans 11 residues, from the cysteine through the phenylalanine. The only DNA kept is the CDR3, 33 bases in frame from the first base. Material for sequencing was blood. The sequence joins TRBV29-1 to TRBJ2-4, with the D gene too uncertain to name. The DNA end favors TRBJ2-7, so the J call may be wrong. The clonotype comes from a woman aged 55-69 years in good health. The DNA sequence is given as TGCAGCGTTGGAGGAGCGTTCGAGCAGTACTTC. This translates into CSVGGAFEQYF.